Sequencing of this T cell receptor (beta chain) was carried out in a study of control samples from healthy donors and cancer patients. Using immunoSEQ multiplex PCR, the repertoire was profiled, and TCRdb retains in-frame clones only, with some absent. The data show fewer than 20,000 clones, around 84% seen once. Germline lookup yields CDR1 PRHDT and CDR2 FYEKMQ (reference sequence). CDR3 length: 16 amino acids. V gave up 2 bases and J gave up 2 bases, with 14 bases separating them. The chain uses TRBV13 and TRBJ2-3; possible D gene TRBD1, 6 bases. Sequencing was performed on PBMCs. This clonotype was sampled from a woman in her sixties or seventies with colorectal cancer. CDR3 region: CASSLRTDYHTDTQYF. Here the CDR3 DNA reads TGTGCCAGCAGCTTACGGACAGACTACCACACAGATACGCAGTATTTT. Based on the CDR3 plus reference TRBV13 and TRBJ2-3, the full variable domain is AAGVIQSPRHLIKEKRETATLKCYPIPRHDTVYWYQQGPGQDPQFLISFYEKMQSDKGSIPDRFSAQQFSDYHSELNMSSLELGDSALYFCASSLRTDYHTDTQYFGPGTRLTVL.